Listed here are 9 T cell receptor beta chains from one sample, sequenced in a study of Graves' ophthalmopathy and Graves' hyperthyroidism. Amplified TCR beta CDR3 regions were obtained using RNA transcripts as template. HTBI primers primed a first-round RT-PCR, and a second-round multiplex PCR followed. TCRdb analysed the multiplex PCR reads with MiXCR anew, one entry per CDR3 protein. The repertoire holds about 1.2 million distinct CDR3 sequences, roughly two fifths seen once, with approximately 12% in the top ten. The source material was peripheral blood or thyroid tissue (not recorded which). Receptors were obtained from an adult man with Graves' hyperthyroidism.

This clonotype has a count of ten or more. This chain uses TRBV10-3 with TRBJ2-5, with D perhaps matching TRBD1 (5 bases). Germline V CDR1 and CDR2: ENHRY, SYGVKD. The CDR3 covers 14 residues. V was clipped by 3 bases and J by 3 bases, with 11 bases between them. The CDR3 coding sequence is TGTGCCATCAGTGATGACCAGGGCGAAGAGACCCAGTACTTC. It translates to CAISDDQGEETQYF.

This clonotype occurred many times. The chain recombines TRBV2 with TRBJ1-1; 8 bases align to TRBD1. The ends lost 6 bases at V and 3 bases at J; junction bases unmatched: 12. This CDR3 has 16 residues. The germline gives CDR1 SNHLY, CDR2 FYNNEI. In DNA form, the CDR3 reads TGTGCCAGCAGAGACAGGGGAGGCGAAGTCGACACTGAAGCTTTCTTT. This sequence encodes CASRDRGGEVDTEAFF.

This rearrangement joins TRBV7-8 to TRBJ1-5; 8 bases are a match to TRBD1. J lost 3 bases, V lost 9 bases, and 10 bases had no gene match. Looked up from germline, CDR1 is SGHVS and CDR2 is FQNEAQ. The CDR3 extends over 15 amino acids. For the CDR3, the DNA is TGTGCCAGTAGTCTGGGACAGGTGTTCAATCAGCCCCAGCATTTT. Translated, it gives CASSLGQVFNQPQHF.

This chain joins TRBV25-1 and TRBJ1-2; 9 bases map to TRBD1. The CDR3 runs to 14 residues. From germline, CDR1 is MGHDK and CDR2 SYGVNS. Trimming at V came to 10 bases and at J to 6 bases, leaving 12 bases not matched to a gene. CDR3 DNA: TGTGCCACTAAAGAGGACAGGGGATACCATGGCTACACCTTC. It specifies CATKEDRGYHGYTF.

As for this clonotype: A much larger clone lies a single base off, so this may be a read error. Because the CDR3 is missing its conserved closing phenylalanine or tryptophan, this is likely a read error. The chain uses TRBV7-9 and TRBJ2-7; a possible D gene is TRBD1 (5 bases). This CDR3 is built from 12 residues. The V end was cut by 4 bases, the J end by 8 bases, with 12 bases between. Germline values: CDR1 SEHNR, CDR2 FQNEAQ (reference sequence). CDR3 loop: CASSSQVTQQYS. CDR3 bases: TGTGCCAGCAGCTCACAGGTCACCCAGCAGTACTCC.

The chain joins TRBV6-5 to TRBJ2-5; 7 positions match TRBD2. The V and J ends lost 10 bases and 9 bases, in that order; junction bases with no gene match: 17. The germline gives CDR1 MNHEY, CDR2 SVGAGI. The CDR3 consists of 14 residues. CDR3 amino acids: CATIPGHSGEAQYF. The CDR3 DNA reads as TGTGCCACCATCCCCGGGCACAGCGGGGAGGCCCAGTACTTC.

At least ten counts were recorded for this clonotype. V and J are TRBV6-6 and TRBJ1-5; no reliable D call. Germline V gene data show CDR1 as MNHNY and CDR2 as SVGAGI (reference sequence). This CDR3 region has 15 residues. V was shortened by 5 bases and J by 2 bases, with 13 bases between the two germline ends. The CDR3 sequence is CASSRQGAGNQPQHF. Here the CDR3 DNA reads TGTGCCAGCAGTAGACAAGGAGCGGGCAATCAGCCCCAGCATTTT.

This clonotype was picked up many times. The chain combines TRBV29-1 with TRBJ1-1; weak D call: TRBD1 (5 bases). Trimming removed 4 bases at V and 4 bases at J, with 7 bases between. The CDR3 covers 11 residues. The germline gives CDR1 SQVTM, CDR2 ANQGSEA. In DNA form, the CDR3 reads TGCAGCGTTGGCGGGGCCACTGAAGCTTTCTTT. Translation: CSVGGATEAFF.

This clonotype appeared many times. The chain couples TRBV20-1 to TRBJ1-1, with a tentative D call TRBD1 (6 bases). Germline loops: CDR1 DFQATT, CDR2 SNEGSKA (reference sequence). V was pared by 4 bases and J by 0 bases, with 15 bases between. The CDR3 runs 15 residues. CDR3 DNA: TGCAGTGCTAACCGGGACAAGCAAATGAACACTGAAGCTTTCTTT. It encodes CSANRDKQMNTEAFF.